The clone carrying this TCR beta chain was observed once. Its antigen is not identified. CDR3 length equals 15 residues. Germline-derived CDR1 and CDR2 are LNHDA and SQIVND (reference sequence). Between the trimmed V and J ends, which lost 8 bases and 0 bases, there was a span of 11 bases. These data are taken from a study of T cell responses to AZD1222 COVID-19 vaccine. Assay: immunoSEQ multiplex PCR; the TCRdb copy retains only in-frame clones and omits some. Of 150,000 to 180,000 clones in the sample, around 90% were seen once. The study, taken as a whole, reports: The span of vaccine-associated CD4 TCRs extended across spike, with dominance at 160-218 and 743-854.

The clonotype was recovered from an adult in good health. This chain links TRBV19 with TRBJ1-6, with D tentatively TRBD1 (5 bases). Sequenced material: peripheral blood, taken on day 0 of AZD1222 vaccination. CDR3 in DNA: TGTGCCAGTCAGACAGCCAGCTCCTATAATTCACCCCTCCACTTT. This gives the protein CASQTASSYNSPLHF.